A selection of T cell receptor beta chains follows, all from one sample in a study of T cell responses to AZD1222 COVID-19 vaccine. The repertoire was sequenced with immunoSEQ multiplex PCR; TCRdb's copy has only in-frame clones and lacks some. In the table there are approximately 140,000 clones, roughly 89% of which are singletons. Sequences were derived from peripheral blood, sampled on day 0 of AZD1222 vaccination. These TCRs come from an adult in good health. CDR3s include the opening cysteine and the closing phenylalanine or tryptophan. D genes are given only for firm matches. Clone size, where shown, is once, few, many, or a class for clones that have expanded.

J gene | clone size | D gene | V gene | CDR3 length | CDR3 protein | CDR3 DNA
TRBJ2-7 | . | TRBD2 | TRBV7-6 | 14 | CASSFDGGGYEQYF | TGTGCCAGCAGCTTTGACGGGGGAGGGTACGAGCAGTACTTC
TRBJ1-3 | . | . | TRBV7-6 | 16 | CASSLVQRGSGNTIYF | TGTGCCAGCAGCTTAGTTCAGCGTGGCTCTGGAAACACCATATATTTT
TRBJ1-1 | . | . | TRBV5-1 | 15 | CASSLVGAVNTEAFF | TGCGCCAGCAGCTTGGTAGGGGCAGTAAACACTGAAGCTTTCTTT
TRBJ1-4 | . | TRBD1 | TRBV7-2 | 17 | CASSYYGQAGQYEKLFF | TGTGCCAGCAGCTACTACGGACAGGCCGGACAATATGAAAAACTGTTTTTT
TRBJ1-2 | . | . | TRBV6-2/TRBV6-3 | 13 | CASSSGMIYGYTF | TGTGCCAGCAGTTCCGGGATGATCTATGGCTACACCTTC
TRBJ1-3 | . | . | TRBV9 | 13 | CASSPTAGNTIYF | TGTGCCAGCAGTCCCACAGCCGGAAACACCATATATTTT
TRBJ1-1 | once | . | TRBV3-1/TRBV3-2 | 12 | CASSQNRGRAFF | TGTGCCAGCAGCCAAAACAGAGGGCGAGCTTTCTTT
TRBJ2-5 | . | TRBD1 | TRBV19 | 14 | CASSIWTGEETQYF | TGTGCCAGTAGTATCTGGACAGGGGAAGAGACCCAGTACTTC
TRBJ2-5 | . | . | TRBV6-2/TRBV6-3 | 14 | CASSYAGVRETQYF | TGTGCCAGCAGTTACGCCGGGGTTCGGGAGACCCAGTACTTC
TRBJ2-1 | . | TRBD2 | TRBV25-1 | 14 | CASRPGGEIREQFF | TGTGCCAGTCGTCCCGGGGGGGAAATCCGAGAGCAGTTCTTC
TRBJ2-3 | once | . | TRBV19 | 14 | CASSFRAASDTQYF | TGTGCCAGTAGTTTTAGGGCGGCCTCAGATACGCAGTATTTT
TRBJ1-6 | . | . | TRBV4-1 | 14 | CASSPANYNSPLHF | TGCGCCAGCAGCCCCGCGAACTATAATTCACCCCTCCACTTT
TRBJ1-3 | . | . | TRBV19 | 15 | CASSIAGQGRNTIYF | TGTGCCAGTAGTATAGCGGGCCAGGGGCGGAACACCATATATTTT
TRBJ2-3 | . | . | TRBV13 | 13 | CASSLGDLDTQYF | TGTGCCAGCAGCTTAGGCGATCTAGATACGCAGTATTTT
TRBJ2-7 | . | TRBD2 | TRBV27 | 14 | CASSRTSGKYEQYF | TGTGCCAGCAGTCGGACTAGCGGGAAATACGAGCAGTACTTC
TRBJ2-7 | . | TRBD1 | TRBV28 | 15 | CASRATGTGSYEQYF | TGTGCCAGCAGGGCAACCGGGACAGGCTCCTACGAGCAGTACTTC
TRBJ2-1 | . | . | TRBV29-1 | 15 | CSVEKRGGSYNEQFF | TGCAGCGTTGAAAAGAGGGGTGGCTCCTACAATGAGCAGTTCTTC
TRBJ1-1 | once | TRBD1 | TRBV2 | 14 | CASSFNRGLTEAFF | TGTGCCAGCAGCTTCAACAGGGGGTTGACTGAAGCTTTCTTT
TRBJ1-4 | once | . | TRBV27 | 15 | CASSSFGQNNEKLFF | TGTGCCAGCAGTTCCTTCGGACAGAATAATGAAAAACTGTTTTTT
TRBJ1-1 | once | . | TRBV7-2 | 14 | CASSQDGLNTEAFF | TGTGCCAGCAGCCAAGACGGACTGAACACTGAAGCTTTCTTT
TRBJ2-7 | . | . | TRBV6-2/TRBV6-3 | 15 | CASSHTGTSSYEQYF | TGTGCCAGCAGTCACACCGGGACATCATCCTACGAGCAGTACTTC
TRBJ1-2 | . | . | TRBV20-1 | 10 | CSATRGGYTF | TGCAGTGCTACACGTGGAGGCTACACCTTC
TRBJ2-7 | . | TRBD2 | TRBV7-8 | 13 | CASTLADHYEQYF | TGTGCCAGCACCCTAGCGGACCATTACGAGCAGTACTTC